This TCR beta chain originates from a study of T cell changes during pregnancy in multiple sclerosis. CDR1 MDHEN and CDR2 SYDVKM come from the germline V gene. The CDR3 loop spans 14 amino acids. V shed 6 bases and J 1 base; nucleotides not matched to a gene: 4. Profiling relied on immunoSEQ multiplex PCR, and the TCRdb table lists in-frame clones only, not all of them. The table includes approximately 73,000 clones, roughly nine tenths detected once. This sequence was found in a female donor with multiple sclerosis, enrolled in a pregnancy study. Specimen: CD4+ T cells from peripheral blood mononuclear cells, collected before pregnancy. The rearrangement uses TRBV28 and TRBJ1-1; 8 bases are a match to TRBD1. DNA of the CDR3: TGTGCCAGCAGGGCCGGGACAGGGAACACTGAAGCTTTCTTT. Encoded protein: CASRAGTGNTEAFF.